In this sample, the clone carrying this T cell receptor (beta chain) turned up a few times. Its antigen is undetermined. The germline V gene encodes CDR1 GTSNPN and CDR2 SVGIG (reference sequence). Trimming shortened V by 1 base and J by 1 base, and 12 bases separated the two germline ends. CDR3 length equals 15 residues. This sample stems from a study of T-cell memory formation after mild COVID-19. Whole-study context: TCR clusters were mostly confined to one donor each.

Whole-study results and caveats: Clones contracting across day 15 to 85 had a balanced CD4/CD8 profile; later expanding clones leaned CD4+. Shrinking CD4+ clones were chiefly CM and EM; CD8+ ones were chiefly EMRA.

The TCR alpha and TCR beta cDNA libraries, bearing sample barcodes and UMIs, were generated by 5'RACE using constant-segment primers. TCRdb used MiXCR to reprocess the 5' RACE reads, holding one entry per CDR3 protein. This sample has some 600,000 distinct CDR3 sequences; roughly 17% occur once, and the top ten carry around 8.1%. The chain uses TRBV30 and TRBJ2-3, with D tentatively TRBD1 (6 bases). Sequencing used PBMCs or a T cell subset sorted from them (not recorded which). This clonotype was sampled from an adult woman who had mild COVID-19 (a few samples of this study predate the infection). Cell type and time point are not known. The CDR3 is CAWSATGSRTDTQYF. The CDR3 nucleotides read TGTGCCTGGAGTGCCACAGGGAGCCGCACAGATACGCAGTATTTT.